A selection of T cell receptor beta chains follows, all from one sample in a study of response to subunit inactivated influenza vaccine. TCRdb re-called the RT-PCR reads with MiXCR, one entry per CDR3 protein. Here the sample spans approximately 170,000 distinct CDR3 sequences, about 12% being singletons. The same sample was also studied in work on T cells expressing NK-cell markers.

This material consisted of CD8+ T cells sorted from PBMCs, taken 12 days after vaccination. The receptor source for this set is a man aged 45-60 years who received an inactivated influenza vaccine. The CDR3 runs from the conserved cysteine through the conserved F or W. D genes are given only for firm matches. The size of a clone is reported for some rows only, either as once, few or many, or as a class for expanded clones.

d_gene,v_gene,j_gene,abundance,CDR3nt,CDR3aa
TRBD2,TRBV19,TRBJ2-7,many,TGTGCCAGTAGTATAACTAGCGGGAGCTACGAGCAGTACTTC,CASSITSGSYEQYF
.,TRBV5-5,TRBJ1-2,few,TGTGCCAGCAGCCCCGATTGGCAGACCTATGGCTACACCTTC,CASSPDWQTYGYTF
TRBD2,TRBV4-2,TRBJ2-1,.,TGTGCCAGCAGCCTCACGACCGTTGGACTAGCGGCTTTGTACAATGAGCAGTTCTTC,CASSLTTVGLAALYNEQFF
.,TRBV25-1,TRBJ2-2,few,TGTGCCAGCAGTGCCCGGGGGTACACCGGGGAGCTGTTTTTT,CASSARGYTGELFF
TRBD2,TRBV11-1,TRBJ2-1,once,TGTGCCAGCAGCCAACCCTCTGGGACTACCAGCTCCTACAATGAGCAGTTCTTC,CASSQPSGTTSSYNEQFF
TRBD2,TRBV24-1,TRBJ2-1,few,TGTGCCACCAGTGGTAGTAGCGGGAGATATAATGAGCAGTTCTTC,CATSGSSGRYNEQFF
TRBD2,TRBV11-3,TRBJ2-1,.,TGTGCCAGCAGCGGGGGGGACTCCTATTGGAATGAGCAGTTCTTC,CASSGGDSYWNEQFF
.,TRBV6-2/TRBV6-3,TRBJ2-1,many,TGTGCCAGCAGTTACGGTGTGGGTAACTCCTACAATGAGCAGTTCTTC,CASSYGVGNSYNEQFF
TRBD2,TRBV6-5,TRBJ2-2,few,TGTGCCAGCAGTTTCGGGGGGGAGGCCGGGGAGCTGTTTTTT,CASSFGGEAGELFF
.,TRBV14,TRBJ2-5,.,TGTGCCAGCAGCCAAGATCACACGACCCAGTACTTC,CASSQDHTTQYF
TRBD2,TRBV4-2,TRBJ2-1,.,TGTGCCAGCAGCCAAGTACGACTAGCGGCAGATGAGCAGTTCTTC,CASSQVRLAADEQFF
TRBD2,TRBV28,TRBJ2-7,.,TGTGCCAGCAGTTTCGGTCTAGCGGGAACCTACGAGCAGTACTTC,CASSFGLAGTYEQYF
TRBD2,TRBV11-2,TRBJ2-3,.,TGTGCCAGCAGCTTCCCGAGGGGACTAGCGGGGTCGGCAGATACGCAGTATTTT,CASSFPRGLAGSADTQYF
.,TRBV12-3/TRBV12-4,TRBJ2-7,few,TGTGCCAGCAGTTTAGGAGCCACGACCTACGAGCAGTACTTC,CASSLGATTYEQYF
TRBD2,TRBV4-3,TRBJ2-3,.,TGCGCCAGCAGCCAAGATCGGCCGCTAGCGGGAGGGCCGAACACAGATACGCAGTATTTT,CASSQDRPLAGGPNTDTQYF
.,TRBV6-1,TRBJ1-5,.,TGTGCCAGCAGAGCTTCCAGGGAGTATAGCAATCAGCCCCAGCATTTT,CASRASREYSNQPQHF
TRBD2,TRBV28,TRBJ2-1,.,TGTGCCAGCAGTTTAGAGCTAGCGGGGGCTTTCGAGCAGTTCTTC,CASSLELAGAFEQFF
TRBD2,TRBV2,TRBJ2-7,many,TGTGCCAGCAGTGTTTTCGTGGGACTAGCGGGAGATAGTTACGAGCAGTACTTC,CASSVFVGLAGDSYEQYF
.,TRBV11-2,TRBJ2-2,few,TGTGCCAGCAGCCTTCGGGGATATGGGACGGATCGGACCGGGGAGCTGTTTTTT,CASSLRGYGTDRTGELFF
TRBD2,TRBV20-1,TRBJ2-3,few,TGCAGTGCTAGCGTAACTGGGACTAGCGGGAGGGCGCCCACAGATACGCAGTATTTT,CSASVTGTSGRAPTDTQYF
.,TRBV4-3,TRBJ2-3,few,TGCGCCAGCAGTGAAACGGAGTATAGCACAGATACGCAGTATTTT,CASSETEYSTDTQYF
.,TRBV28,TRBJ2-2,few,TGTGCCAGCAGTATCCTAGCCATGGACACCGGGGAGCTGTTTTTT,CASSILAMDTGELFF
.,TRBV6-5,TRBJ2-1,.,TGTGCCAGCAGTCAGACGACTTGGGAGCAGTTCTTC,CASSQTTWEQFF
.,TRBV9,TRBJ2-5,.,TGTGCCAGCAGCGTAGAGGACACTCGGTGGGAAAAAGAGACCCAGTACTTC,CASSVEDTRWEKETQYF
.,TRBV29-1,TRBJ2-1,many,TGCAGCGTTGAGAGGGTTCTTGAGCAGTTCTTC,CSVERVLEQFF
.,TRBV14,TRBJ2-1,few,TGTGCCAGCAGCCCCCGCAGCAGTTACAATGAGCAGTTCTTC,CASSPRSSYNEQFF
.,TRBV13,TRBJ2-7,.,TGTGCCAGCAGCTTAAGGTCAGTTTACACCTACGAGCAGTACTTC,CASSLRSVYTYEQYF
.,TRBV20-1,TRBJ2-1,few,TGCAGTGCTCTACGAAGCGGGAATGAGCAGTTCTTC,CSALRSGNEQFF
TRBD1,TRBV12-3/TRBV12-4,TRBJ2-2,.,TGTGCCAGCAGCCTAGACAGGGAGAACACCGGGGAGCTGTTTTTT,CASSLDRENTGELFF
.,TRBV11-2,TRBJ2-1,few,TGTGCCAGCAGCTCCTACTCGGGGCCTTACAATGAGCAGTTCTTC,CASSSYSGPYNEQFF
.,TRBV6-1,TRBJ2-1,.,TGTGCCAGCAAGAGTCAGGTACTGGGGGATGAGCAGTTCTTC,CASKSQVLGDEQFF
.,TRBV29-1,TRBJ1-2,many,TGCAGCGTTGAACGGGCAACCGACTATGGCTACACCTTC,CSVERATDYGYTF
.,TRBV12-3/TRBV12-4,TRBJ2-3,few,TGTGCCAGCAGTCCGGGCCCGGGGGGCACAGATACGCAGTATTTT,CASSPGPGGTDTQYF
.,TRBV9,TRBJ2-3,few,TGTGCCAGCAGCGGGAGGCCAGATACGCAGTATTTT,CASSGRPDTQYF
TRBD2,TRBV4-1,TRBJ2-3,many,TGCGCCAGCAGCCCGCCGGGACTAATTCATTGGGGTACGCAGTATTTT,CASSPPGLIHWGTQYF